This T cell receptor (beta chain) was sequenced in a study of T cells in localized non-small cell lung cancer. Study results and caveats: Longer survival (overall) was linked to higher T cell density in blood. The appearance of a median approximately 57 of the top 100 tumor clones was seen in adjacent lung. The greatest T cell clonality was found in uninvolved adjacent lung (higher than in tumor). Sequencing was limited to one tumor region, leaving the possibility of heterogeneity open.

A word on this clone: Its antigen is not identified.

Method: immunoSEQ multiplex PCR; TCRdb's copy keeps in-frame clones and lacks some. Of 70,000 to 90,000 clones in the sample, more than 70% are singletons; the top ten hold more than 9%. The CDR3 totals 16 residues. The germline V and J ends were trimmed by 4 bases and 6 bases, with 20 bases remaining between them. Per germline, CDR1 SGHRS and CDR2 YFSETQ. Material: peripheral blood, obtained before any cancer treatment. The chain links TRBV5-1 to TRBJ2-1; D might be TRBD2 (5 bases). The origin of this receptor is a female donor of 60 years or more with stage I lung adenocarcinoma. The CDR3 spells CASSPASGLIGNEQFF. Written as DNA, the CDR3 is TGCGCCAGCAGCCCAGCCTCGGGGTTGATTGGCAATGAGCAGTTCTTC.